This T cell receptor (beta chain) was observed in a study of blood T cell repertoires in COVID-19. CDR1 and CDR2 (germline): MNHEY, SVGEGT. The ends were cut back, 2 bases at V and 2 bases at J, with 9 bases in the middle. CDR3 length equals 15 residues. TCRdb's table, derived via immunoSEQ multiplex PCR, lists solely in-frame clones and lacks some. Seen here are 150,000 to 200,000 clones, over 65% observed once, and the top ten hold 15% to 20%. This TCR was sampled from a person between 65 and 79 years old with COVID-19, enrolled during active disease. The chain has TRBV6-2 or TRBV6-3 and TRBJ2-2; a possible D gene is TRBD1 (6 bases). Input material: peripheral blood. CDR3 sequence (DNA): TGTGCCAGCAGTTACCCAGGGGCTAACACCGGGGAGCTGTTTTTT. It translates to CASSYPGANTGELFF.